This TCR beta chain appears in the sequencing data of a study of CD8 T cells in Susac syndrome. Study overall: When their blood was taken, the Susac syndrome patients had either not yet had any therapy, were taking corticosteroids, or were taking intravenous immunoglobulin alone.

The CDR3 extends over 15 amino acids. Germline assignment: CDR1 LGHDT and CDR2 YNNKEL (reference sequence). With 1 base removed from V and 2 bases from J, the gap between germline ends came to 11 bases. It was with random hexamers that about 0.45 to 1 ug RNA was reverse transcribed. Amplification of TCR beta CDR3 by immunoSEQ multiplex PCR spanned 54 Vbeta and 13 Jbeta. TCRdb fed the immunoSEQ multiplex PCR reads into MiXCR, producing one record per CDR3 protein. The table lists 74,000 or so distinct CDR3 sequences, just over 90% of them singletons. The sequenced target, TCR beta, came from blood CD8+ and CD4+ T cells. Fulfillment of recently defined diagnostic criteria for definite or probable disease was shown by the patients with Susac syndrome.

This receptor was obtained from a human donor with Susac syndrome. The sample taken for sequencing was CD4+ T cells from PBMCs. The V and J genes are TRBV3-1 and TRBJ1-2; D may be TRBD1 (5 bases). The CDR3 region has the DNA TGTGCCAGCAGCCAAGGGGGCCTGACGAACTATGGCTACACCTTC. This sequence encodes CASSQGGLTNYGYTF.